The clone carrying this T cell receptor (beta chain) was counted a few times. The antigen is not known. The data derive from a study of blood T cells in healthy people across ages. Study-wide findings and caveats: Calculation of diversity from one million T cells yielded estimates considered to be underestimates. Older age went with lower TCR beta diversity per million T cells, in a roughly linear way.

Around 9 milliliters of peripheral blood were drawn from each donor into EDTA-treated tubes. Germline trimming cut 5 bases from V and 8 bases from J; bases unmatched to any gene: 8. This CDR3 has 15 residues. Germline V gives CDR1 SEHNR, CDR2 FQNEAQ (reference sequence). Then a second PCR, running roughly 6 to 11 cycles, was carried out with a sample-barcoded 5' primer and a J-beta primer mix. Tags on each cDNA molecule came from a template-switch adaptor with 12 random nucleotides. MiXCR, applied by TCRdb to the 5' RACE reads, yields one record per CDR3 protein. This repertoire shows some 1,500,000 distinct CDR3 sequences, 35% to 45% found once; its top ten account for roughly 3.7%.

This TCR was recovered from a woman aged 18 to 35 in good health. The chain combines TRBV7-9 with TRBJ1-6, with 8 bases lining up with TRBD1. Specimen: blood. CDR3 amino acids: CASSATGGIYSPLHF. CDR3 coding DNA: TGTGCCAGCAGCGCCACAGGGGGTATCTATTCACCCCTCCACTTT.